This T cell receptor (beta chain) was profiled in a study of identical twins' blood T cells. Study details: Roughly 51 million reads covered six alpha-chain and six beta-chain libraries.

All three twin pairs grew up together with likely shared infections and vaccines. General study points: Twin repertoire similarity may partly reflect shared environment.

V shed 0 bases and J shed 2 bases, with 8 bases lying between them. In germline, CDR1 is KGHSH, CDR2 LQKENI. The CDR3 has 15 amino acids. One entry per CDR3 protein, called by TCRdb with MiXCR from the 5' RACE reads. The top ten hold about 6.1% of the sample, which has hundreds of thousands of distinct CDR3 sequences, over 25% seen once. A remark on this clonotype: The antigen remains undetermined.

The TCR originated in a woman aged 18 to 55 in good health. Sequences were obtained from PBMCs. This chain uses TRBV18 with TRBJ1-3; D unresolved. The CDR3 DNA sequence: TGTGCCAGCTCACCACCGGTAGGGCCTGGAAACACCATATATTTT. Protein sequence: CASSPPVGPGNTIYF.